The entry below describes one TCR beta chain. What it binds is unknown. This entry comes from a study of response to subunit inactivated influenza vaccine. Study results and caveats: Authors suggested each seasonal influenza vaccination recruits few new T cells.

TCRdb re-called the RT-PCR reads with MiXCR, one entry per CDR3 protein. The profile shows around 750,000 distinct CDR3 sequences, approximately 22% of them singletons. Germline V lookup: CDR1 SEHNR, CDR2 FQNEAQ (reference sequence). The CDR3 is 14 amino acids. Trimming pared 3 bases from V and 7 bases from J, leaving 16 bases between. The sequencing here drew on PBMCs from blood, taken about 5 days after vaccination. The TCR sequence derives from a middle-aged man who received an inactivated influenza vaccine. J is TRBJ2-7 and V is TRBV7-9; weak D call: TRBD2 (6 bases). The CDR3 sequence: CASSLDNQAGEQYF. As DNA, the CDR3 is TGTGCCAGCAGCTTGGACAACCAAGCGGGTGAGCAGTACTTC. The complete variable domain, with remaining parts taken from reference TRBV7-9 and TRBJ2-7, reads DTGVSQNPRHKITKRGQNVTFRCDPISEHNRLYWYRQTLGQGPEFLTYFQNEAQLEKSRLLSDRFSAERPKGSFSTLEIQRTEQGDSAMYLCASSLDNQAGEQYFGPGTRLTVT.